Many counts were recorded for the clone carrying this T cell receptor beta chain. The antigen is undetermined. This sample was included in a study of regulatory T cells in long-lasting Graves disease. Notes on the study in general: Persistent patients had a count of shared public clonotypes (approximately 3,000) that exceeded that of new patients (approximately 1,000).

The time point here: newly diagnosed GD, antithyroid drugs for less than 3 months. Scientists built the TCR library using RNA that was extracted from PBMCs. Trimming shortened V by 4 bases and J by 0 bases, and 6 bases separated the two germline ends. This CDR3 has 14 amino acids. Looked up from germline, CDR1 is LNHNV and CDR2 is YYDKDF (reference sequence). Construction of TCR beta libraries relied on iRepertoire HTBI primers and on Arm-PCR targeting CDR3 regions. TCRdb ran MiXCR on the multiplex PCR reads and lists one entry per CDR3 protein. The sample consists of a few hundred thousand distinct CDR3 sequences, 15% to 20% of them appearing once.

V and J are TRBV15 and TRBJ2-2; D unclear. The sequence was obtained from a female donor with Graves disease. Specimen: peripheral blood mononuclear cells (PBMCs), collected at new diagnosis, from a patient treated with antithyroid drugs. The CDR3 DNA sequence: TGTGCCACCAGCAACTCTCCGAACACCGGGGAGCTGTTTTTT. Translation: CATSNSPNTGELFF. Full variable domain (rest looked up from reference TRBV15 and TRBJ2-2): DAMVIQNPRYQVTQFGKPVTLSCSQTLNHNVMYWYQQKSSQAPKLLFHYYDKDFNNEADTPDNFQSRRPNTSFCFLDIRSPGLGDTAMYLCATSNSPNTGELFFGEGSRLTVL.